This TCR beta chain was found in a study of CD8 T cells in ankylosing spondylitis. This clonotype was observed many times. TCRdb re-called the 5' RACE reads through MiXCR, storing one row per CDR3 protein. The data hold 150,000 to 200,000 distinct CDR3 sequences, with 11% observed a single time. J gave up 3 bases and V 6 bases, and 9 bases lay outside the gene matches. Per the germline V gene, CDR1 is MRHNA and CDR2 is SNTAGT. This CDR3 spans 16 amino acids. The sequenced material came from blood, either unsorted or a sorted T cell fraction (not recorded which). This TCR came from a male donor with ankylosing spondylitis or in good health (not recorded which). The chain combines TRBV6-4 with TRBJ2-2; 8 nucleotides line up with TRBD2. CDR3 sequence reads: CASSESGSHDTGELFF. CDR3 DNA sequence: TGTGCCAGCAGCGAGAGCGGGAGTCATGACACCGGGGAGCTGTTTTTT.